The 30 T cell receptor beta chains listed next were all sequenced from one sample in a study of blood T cell repertoires in COVID-19 (dated by TCRdb to the early 2020s). The library was built by means of the immunoSEQ multiplex PCR assay. Sourced from immuneACCESS, this table was stored by TCRdb with only in-frame sequences that have V and J called. A share of the clones is absent; for the studies checked, an unresolved V gene accounts for under half, and the remainder has no known explanation. The sample table contains approximately 50,000 clones; only one count was recorded for 90% of them. The ten largest clones take up approximately 6.2% of the sample. Sequenced sample: peripheral blood. The receptors were sampled from a man aged 35 to 55 with acute or convalescent COVID-19.

The genes are TRBV5-1 and TRBJ1-4; a possible D gene is TRBD1 (6 bases). The germline V and J ends were trimmed by 1 base and 8 bases, with 9 bases remaining between them. Germline CDR1 and CDR2: SGHRS and YFSETQ. The CDR3 runs 13 residues. The CDR3: CASSLSTGEKLFF. For the CDR3, the DNA is TGCGCCAGCAGCTTGTCGACAGGCGAAAAACTGTTTTTT.

The chain joins TRBV19 to TRBJ2-7; 11 bases fit TRBD2. The CDR3 extends over 16 amino acids. Per germline, CDR1 LNHDA and CDR2 SQIVND (reference sequence). V shed 6 bases, J shed 0 bases, and the junction held 7 bases outside the gene matches. The CDR3 spells CASSTSGSRVSYEQYF. The CDR3 DNA is TGTGCCAGTAGCACTAGCGGGAGTCGGGTCTCCTACGAGCAGTACTTC.

The rearrangement joins TRBV9 to TRBJ2-5, with TRBD2 identical over 11 bases. V was clipped by 3 bases and J by 5 bases; unmatched bases: 6. The CDR3 is 15 amino acids. Germline loops: CDR1 SGDLS, CDR2 YYNGEE. The CDR3 bases are TGTGCCAGCAGCGCAGTAGCGGGAGGGCCGGAGACCCAGTACTTC. It is translated as CASSAVAGGPETQYF.

The chain recombines TRBV11-3 with TRBJ1-4; D perhaps matches TRBD1 (6 bases). With 2 bases removed from V and 7 bases from J, the gap between germline ends came to 8 bases. There are 13 residues in the CDR3. Per germline, CDR1 SGHNT and CDR2 YENEEA. The CDR3 DNA is TGTGCCAGCAGCTTACAGGGGCGTGAAAAACTGTTTTTT. Its protein product is CASSLQGREKLFF.

A single count supports this clone. The chain recombines TRBV5-6 with TRBJ2-1; perhaps TRBD2 as D (5 bases). The germline gives CDR1 SGHDT, CDR2 YYEEEE. The CDR3 consists of 13 residues. V was clipped by 0 bases and J by 9 bases, with 10 bases between them. CDR3 DNA sequence: TGTGCCAGCAGCTTGGGTGGCGGGCTTGAGCAGTTCTTC. Amino acids: CASSLGGGLEQFF.

The chain links TRBV7-9 to TRBJ1-3, with D unclear. This CDR3 is 16 amino acids long. Trimming removed 2 bases from V and 0 bases from J, with 11 bases in between. The V gene's germline CDR1 is SEHNR and CDR2 FQNEAQ (reference sequence). The CDR3 DNA follows: TGTGCCAGCAGCTTAAGTCGACTGTCCTCTGGAAACACCATATATTTT. Translation gives CASSLSRLSSGNTIYF.

CDR3: CASSSHIRVSEQYF. The CDR3 DNA reads TGTGCCAGCAGTTCCCATATCCGGGTTTCCGAGCAGTACTTC. This rearrangement joins TRBV27 to TRBJ2-7; D gene ambiguous. V lost 4 bases and J 6 bases, leaving 16 bases between the germline ends. The CDR3 extends over 14 amino acids. Germline assignment: CDR1 MNHEY and CDR2 SMNVEV (reference sequence).

This chain connects TRBV4-2 to TRBJ2-3; 7 nucleotides match TRBD1. There are 16 residues in the CDR3. CDR1 and CDR2 from the germline V gene are LGHNA and YNFKEQ. V lost 3 bases to trimming and J lost 0 bases; unmatched junction nucleotides: 6. CDR3 nucleotide sequence: TGTGCCAGCAGCCACAGACAGGGCCCTAGCACAGATACGCAGTATTTT. It encodes CASSHRQGPSTDTQYF.

V gene TRBV10-1 combines with J gene TRBJ2-2, with 7 bases lining up with TRBD1. V gave up 8 bases and J gave up 5 bases; unmatched junction bases: 14. Germline lookup yields CDR1 WNHNN and CDR2 SYGVQD (reference sequence). This CDR3 has 16 residues. The CDR3 DNA reads TGCGCCAGCCGGGCAGGGGGTAGACGGTTTACCGGGGAGCTGTTTTTT. It encodes CASRAGGRRFTGELFF.

J is TRBJ2-1 and V is TRBV24-1; a weak D match, TRBD1 (6 bases). Trimming pared 3 bases from V and 9 bases from J, leaving 17 bases between. CDR3 size: 15 residues. Germline V gene lookup returns CDR1 KGHDR and CDR2 SFDVKD. CDR3 sequence reads: CATSDPLTGIGEQFF. DNA of the CDR3: TGTGCCACCAGTGATCCACTCACAGGGATAGGTGAGCAGTTCTTC.

This clone was counted a single time. The chain combines TRBV15 with TRBJ1-6; a possible D gene is TRBD1 (6 bases). The CDR3 extends over 14 amino acids. V dropped 2 bases and J dropped 5 bases, with 7 bases sitting between them. Germline CDR1 is LNHNV and CDR2 is YYDKDF (reference sequence). This CDR3 is CATSRTGNNSPLHF. The CDR3 nucleotides read TGTGCCACCAGCAGAACAGGGAATAATTCACCCCTCCACTTT.

V gene TRBV5-1 combines with J gene TRBJ2-2, with D possibly matching TRBD2 (8 bases). Germline-derived CDR1 and CDR2 are SGHRS and YFSETQ. There are 17 residues in the CDR3. Trimming removed 0 bases at V and 6 bases at J, with 18 bases between. For the CDR3, the DNA is TGCGCCAGCAGCTTGGCGGGGGACAGCGGGAGTCCCGGGGAGCTGTTTTTT. This gives the protein CASSLAGDSGSPGELFF.

This chain links TRBV30 with TRBJ1-2; 8 nucleotides match TRBD1. V shed 7 bases, J shed 0 bases, and the junction held 4 bases outside the gene matches. The V gene's germline CDR1 is GTSNPN and CDR2 SVGIG (reference sequence). The CDR3 runs 13 residues. CDR3 sequence: CAYYRGSNYGYTF. CDR3 nucleotides: TGTGCCTACTACAGGGGGTCTAACTATGGCTACACCTTC.

V gene TRBV29-1 combines with J gene TRBJ2-3; TRBD2 is a possible D gene (5 bases). The germline V gene encodes CDR1 SQVTM and CDR2 ANQGSEA. The V gene lost 4 bases and the J gene lost 10 bases, with 18 bases spanning the gap. CDR3 length: 13 amino acids. CDR3: CSVAPGLGLSQYF. The CDR3 DNA reads as TGCAGCGTTGCGCCGGGATTGGGATTGTCGCAGTATTTT.

The V and J genes are TRBV3-1 (or the pseudogene TRBV3-2) and TRBJ2-3, with TRBD2 identical over 9 bases. CDR3 size: 17 residues. Germline loops: CDR1 LGHDT, CDR2 YNNKEL (reference sequence). The V and J ends lost 0 bases and 7 bases, in that order; junction bases with no gene match: 11. This CDR3 reads CASSQDLVAGVSNTQYF. The CDR3 bases are TGTGCCAGCAGCCAAGATCTGGTAGCGGGAGTTTCCAATACGCAGTATTTT.

This chain uses TRBV6-5 with TRBJ1-2; 7 nucleotides match TRBD1. Looked up from germline, CDR1 is MNHEY and CDR2 is SVGAGI. The CDR3 spans 13 residues. V was pared by 2 bases and J by 11 bases, with 8 bases of the junction left unmatched. As DNA, the CDR3 is TGTGCCAGCAGTTACCTACGGGACAGCCTATACACCTTC. Translating it yields CASSYLRDSLYTF.

This clone was detected only a few times. The rearrangement uses TRBV7-2 and TRBJ1-1; a weak D match, TRBD1 (5 bases). CDR1 and CDR2 (germline): SGHTA, FQGNSA. CDR3 length: 14 residues. The V end lost 3 bases, the J end lost 5 bases, and 13 bases lay between the germline ends. CDR3 nucleotide sequence: TGTGCCAGCAGCTTCCGCTTAGGGGATACTGAAGCTTTCTTT. Translation: CASSFRLGDTEAFF.

J is TRBJ1-2 and V is TRBV11-2, with 9 bases lining up with TRBD1. The germline V gene has CDR1 SGHAT and CDR2 FQNNGV. The CDR3 is 16 residues long. The ends lost 1 base at V and 3 bases at J; junction bases unmatched: 6. The DNA of the CDR3 is TGTGCCAGCAGCTTAGGGACAGGGGTTGGCGACTATGGCTACACCTTC. It encodes CASSLGTGVGDYGYTF.

The V and J genes are TRBV7-9 and TRBJ1-1; tentative D call: TRBD1 (6 bases). This CDR3 comprises 13 residues. V shed 3 bases and J shed 4 bases, with 9 bases lying between them. CDR1 is SEHNR and CDR2 is FQNEAQ in the germline V gene (reference sequence). CDR3 amino acids: CASSFRDITEAFF. The CDR3 DNA is TGTGCCAGCAGCTTTCGGGACATCACTGAAGCTTTCTTT. The full variable domain, in which reference TRBV7-9 and TRBJ1-1 provide the parts outside the CDR3, is DTGVSQNPRHKITKRGQNVTFRCDPISEHNRLYWYRQTLGQGPEFLTYFQNEAQLEKSRLLSDRFSAERPKGSFSTLEIQRTEQGDSAMYLCASSFRDITEAFFGQGTRLTVV.

The chain combines TRBV11-3 with TRBJ2-1; D is possibly TRBD1 (6 bases). Trimming pared 2 bases from V and 2 bases from J, leaving 25 bases between. The CDR3 is made up of 20 amino acids. Germline values: CDR1 SGHNT, CDR2 YENEEA. The DNA for the CDR3 is TGTGCCAGCAGCTTAACTCCTCGGCCAGGGGTGTCGGTCCCCTACAATGAGCAGTTCTTC. Residues: CASSLTPRPGVSVPYNEQFF.

The V gene is TRBV19, the J gene TRBJ1-5; 10 bases align to TRBD1. V gave up 4 bases and J gave up 4 bases; unmatched junction bases: 7. CDR1 is LNHDA, CDR2 SQIVND, per germline (reference sequence). This CDR3 is built from 16 residues. The DNA for the CDR3 is TGTGCCAGTAGTACCGCCGGGACAGGGGTGAATCAGCCCCAGCATTTT. This translates into CASSTAGTGVNQPQHF.

The chain combines TRBV6-2 or TRBV6-3 with TRBJ1-1, with 7 positions matching TRBD1. Trimming took 2 bases from V and 4 from J; bases not matched to a gene: 4. CDR3 size: 14 residues. Per the germline V gene, CDR1 is MNHEY and CDR2 is SVGEGT. In DNA form, the CDR3 reads TGTGCCAGCAGTTACCCCCGACAGGGCACTGAAGCTTTCTTT. This gives the protein CASSYPRQGTEAFF.

The J gene is TRBJ2-1, the V gene TRBV24-1; D is perhaps TRBD1 (6 bases). With 4 bases removed from V and 5 bases from J, the gap between germline ends came to 14 bases. The CDR3 has 15 amino acids. CDR1 and CDR2 (germline): KGHDR, SFDVKD. This CDR3 reads CATSDSGHSHNEQFF. The CDR3 nucleotides are TGTGCCACCAGTGACTCGGGACACTCACACAATGAGCAGTTCTTC.

This chain joins TRBV3-1 (or the pseudogene TRBV3-2) and TRBJ2-1, with TRBD2 matching 7 bases. Germline V lookup: CDR1 LGHDT, CDR2 YNNKEL (reference sequence). This CDR3 region has 15 residues. Losses at the gene ends were 6 bases for V and 5 bases for J; bases not matched to a gene: 10. The CDR3 sequence: CASRSHAGVDNEQFF. The CDR3 nucleotides are TGTGCCAGCAGATCACACGCGGGAGTGGACAATGAGCAGTTCTTC.

V and J are TRBV5-1 and TRBJ2-7, with TRBD1 matching 7 bases. From germline, CDR1 is SGHRS and CDR2 YFSETQ. Losses at the gene ends were 2 bases for V and 3 bases for J; bases not matched to a gene: 5. This CDR3 has 14 residues. This CDR3 is CASSFRDRSYEQYF. The CDR3 DNA follows: TGCGCCAGCAGCTTCCGGGACAGAAGCTACGAGCAGTACTTC. Using reference TRBV5-1 and TRBJ2-7 for the parts outside the CDR3, the full variable domain is KAGVTQTPRYLIKTRGQQVTLSCSPISGHRSVSWYQQTPGQGLQFLFEYFSETQRNKGNFPGRFSGRQFSNSRSEMNVSTLELGDSALYLCASSFRDRSYEQYFGPGTRLTVT.

The chain combines TRBV4-3 with TRBJ1-2, with D hard to call. Per the germline V gene, CDR1 is LGHNA and CDR2 is YSLEER. The CDR3 extends over 16 amino acids. V lost 0 bases, J lost 3 bases, and 14 bases lay in between. CDR3 sequence (DNA): TGCGCCAGCAGCCAAGATCGGCGACCCAGGTACTATGGCTACACCTTC. This sequence encodes CASSQDRRPRYYGYTF.

The V call is TRBV5-6, the J call TRBJ1-2; 7 positions match TRBD1. Germline CDR1 reads SGHDT; CDR2 reads YYEEEE. V was pared by 2 bases and J by 2 bases, with 0 bases of the junction left unmatched. The CDR3 loop spans 13 amino acids. This chain's CDR3 is CASSLQGNYGYTF. CDR3 coding DNA: TGTGCCAGCAGCTTACAGGGGAACTATGGCTACACCTTC.

As DNA, the CDR3 is TGTGCCAGCAGTTCGGGAACCTCGAACACCGGGGAGCTGTTTTTT. It encodes CASSSGTSNTGELFF. The rearrangement uses TRBV6-5 and TRBJ2-2; TRBD2 might be the D (5 bases). This CDR3 region has 15 residues. Trimming stripped 4 bases from V and 0 bases from J, with 9 bases between. The germline gives CDR1 MNHEY, CDR2 SVGAGI.

The chain combines TRBV19 with TRBJ1-2; TRBD1 aligns across 11 bases. With 11 bases clipped from V and 8 bases from J, the junction kept 16 bases outside the gene matches. The CDR3 extends over 15 amino acids. Looked up from germline, CDR1 is LNHDA and CDR2 is SQIVND (reference sequence). CDR3 residues: CASLNRDRGAAGYTF. CDR3 DNA sequence: TGTGCCTCTTTAAACCGGGACAGGGGGGCCGCGGGCTACACCTTC.

CDR3 sequence: CASSEQNYEQYF. In DNA form, the CDR3 reads TGTGCCAGCAGTGAACAGAACTACGAGCAGTACTTC. J is TRBJ2-7 and V is TRBV2, with no clear D. CDR1 is SNHLY, CDR2 FYNNEI, per germline. V was pared by 2 bases and J by 3 bases, with 5 bases between. The CDR3 has 12 amino acids.